Below are 28 T cell receptor beta chains sequenced from a single sample in a study of cytomegalovirus exposure and HLA in healthy donors. The PCR made use of 60 Vbeta and 13 Jbeta primers. Sequencing used immunoSEQ multiplex PCR; TCRdb keeps in-frame clones, though not all of them. The table shows under 200,000 clones, with about four fifths occurring only once. Sequencing was carried out using PBMCs. These receptors all come from a man younger than 40 in good health and CMV-seronegative.

The V gene is TRBV5-6, the J gene TRBJ1-4, with D perhaps TRBD1 (6 bases). CDR1 and CDR2 from the germline V gene are SGHDT and YYEEEE. V was clipped by 5 bases and J by 5 bases, with 13 bases between them. This CDR3 has 14 amino acids. CDR3 DNA sequence: TGTGCCAGCAGTTACGGACAGCAGAATGAAAAACTGTTTTTT. Translated, it gives CASSYGQQNEKLFF.

Remarks on this clone: At one end, the junction sequence differs from germline, possibly due to a read error. J is TRBJ2-5 and V is TRBV7-8; TRBD2 matches 12 bases. Germline V gives CDR1 SGHVS, CDR2 FQNEAQ. CDR3 length: 17 amino acids. CDR3 bases: TGTGCCAGCAGCCCTAGTAGGACTAGCGGGGTTCAAGGGACCCAGTACTTC. Translated: CASSPSRTSGVQGTQYF. Variable domain in full (rest from reference TRBV7-8 and TRBJ2-5): GAGVSQSPRYKVAKRGQDVALRCDPISGHVSLFWYQQALGQGPEFLTYFQNEAQLDKSGLPSDRFFAERPEGSVSTLKIQRTQQEDSAVYLCASSPSRTSGVQGTQYFGPGTRLLVL.

This chain uses TRBV12-5 with TRBJ1-2; no definite D call. Germline-derived CDR1 and CDR2 are LGHNT and FRNRAP. The CDR3 is made up of 15 amino acids. The V end was cut by 5 bases, the J end by 2 bases, with 15 bases between. Written as DNA, the CDR3 is TGTGCTAGTGGTCCCACCTCTAGAGGCAACTATGGCTACACCTTC. This encodes CASGPTSRGNYGYTF.

The genes are TRBV7-9 and TRBJ2-7; D may be TRBD2 (6 bases). V dropped 5 bases and J dropped 3 bases, with 11 bases sitting between them. The germline V gene encodes CDR1 SEHNR and CDR2 FQNEAQ (reference sequence). The CDR3 is 13 residues long. Written as DNA, the CDR3 is TGTGCCAGCAGCCCCTCCGGGGGCTACGAGCAGTACTTC. Amino acid sequence: CASSPSGGYEQYF. The entire variable domain, with the rest obtained from reference TRBV7-9 and TRBJ2-7, is as follows: DTGVSQNPRHKITKRGQNVTFRCDPISEHNRLYWYRQTLGQGPEFLTYFQNEAQLEKSRLLSDRFSAERPKGSFSTLEIQRTEQGDSAMYLCASSPSGGYEQYFGPGTRLTVT.

The chain uses TRBV30 and TRBJ2-1, with TRBD2 identical over 9 bases. The germline CDR1 and CDR2 sequences are GTSNPN and SVGIG (reference sequence). Trimming at V came to 2 bases and at J to 4 bases, leaving 6 bases not matched to a gene. CDR3 length: 15 amino acids. This CDR3 is CAWSSASGVYNEQFF. The CDR3 nucleotides read TGTGCCTGGAGTTCGGCTAGCGGGGTTTACAATGAGCAGTTCTTC.

This sequence joins TRBV18 and TRBJ2-6, with D possibly being TRBD2 (6 bases). The CDR3 contains 15 residues. The germline V gene encodes CDR1 KGHSH and CDR2 LQKENI. Trimming left V 5 bases short and J 4 bases short, with 12 bases between. CDR3 nucleotides: TGTGCCAGCTCATCGGAGGGGTGGGGGGCCAACGTCCTGACTTTC. Translation gives CASSSEGWGANVLTF.

This clone was seen a handful of times. The chain couples TRBV19 to TRBJ2-7, with D perhaps matching TRBD2 (6 bases). Deletions cut 6 bases from V and 1 base from J, with 13 bases between. The CDR3 is 14 residues long. Germline CDR1 is LNHDA and CDR2 is SQIVND (reference sequence). In DNA, the CDR3 is TGTGCCAGTAGCCAGGGAGGTCTGTCCTACGAGCAGTACTTC. Encoded protein: CASSQGGLSYEQYF.

This rearrangement joins TRBV5-5 to TRBJ2-1; D may be TRBD2 (6 bases). Trimming removed 0 bases at V and 9 bases at J, with 7 bases between. Germline CDR1 is SGHKS and CDR2 is YYEKEE (reference sequence). The CDR3 has 12 residues. The CDR3 loop reads CASSLGLGEQFF. The CDR3 coding sequence is TGTGCCAGCAGCTTGGGACTAGGTGAGCAGTTCTTC.

The chain combines TRBV6-6 with TRBJ1-2, with 9 bases matching TRBD1. This CDR3 has 14 residues. Germline lookup yields CDR1 MNHNY and CDR2 SVGAGI (reference sequence). V gave up 6 bases and J gave up 4 bases; unmatched junction bases: 6. CDR3 coding DNA: TGTGCCAGCAGCCGTACAGGGGGCGCCTATGGCTACACCTTC. Its translation: CASSRTGGAYGYTF.

The CDR3 DNA reads TGTGCCAGCTCGCTCGACAGGGTAGGGACTGAAGCTTTCTTT. Protein sequence: CASSLDRVGTEAFF. V gene TRBV18 combines with J gene TRBJ1-1; 7 bases are shared with TRBD1. There are 14 residues in the CDR3. Germline CDR1 KGHSH, CDR2 LQKENI. J gave up 5 bases and V 6 bases, and 9 bases lay outside the gene matches.

This chain connects TRBV27 to TRBJ1-2; weak D call: TRBD1 (6 bases). Germline V CDR1 and CDR2: MNHEY, SMNVEV (reference sequence). This CDR3 region has 13 residues. V was clipped by 5 bases and J by 3 bases, with 10 bases between them. Here the CDR3 reads CASSTGSHYGYTF. CDR3 coding DNA: TGTGCCAGCAGTACAGGGTCCCACTATGGCTACACCTTC.

This clone appeared once. The chain carries TRBV25-1 and TRBJ1-5; perhaps TRBD1 as D (5 bases). The ends were cut back, 7 bases at V and 4 bases at J, with 11 bases in the middle. Germline V gene lookup returns CDR1 MGHDK and CDR2 SYGVNS. The CDR3 has 13 residues. The CDR3 DNA sequence: TGTGCCAGCAAGGGGAGGGAAAATCAGCCCCAGCATTTT. Its translation: CASKGRENQPQHF.

The V and J genes are TRBV29-1 and TRBJ1-5, with D uncertain. The CDR3 length is 13 residues. The V and J ends lost 6 bases and 2 bases respectively, with 11 bases between them. Germline V gene sequence: CDR1 SQVTM, CDR2 ANQGSEA. The CDR3 bases are TGCAGCGTCAGACTGTCTCGCAATCAGCCCCAGCATTTT. Protein product: CSVRLSRNQPQHF. The complete variable domain, with remaining parts taken from reference TRBV29-1 and TRBJ1-5, reads SAVISQKPSRDICQRGTSLTIQCQVDSQVTMMFWYRQQPGQSLTLIATANQGSEATYESGFVIDKFPISRPNLTFSTLTVSNMSPEDSSIYLCSVRLSRNQPQHFGDGTRLSIL.

V gene TRBV29-1 combines with J gene TRBJ2-3; TRBD1 might be the D (5 bases). Trimming took 2 bases from V and 2 from J, leaving 14 bases between them. From germline, CDR1 is SQVTM and CDR2 ANQGSEA. CDR3 length: 15 amino acids. The CDR3 nucleotides read TGCAGCGTTGAACGAGACAGCCATACCACAGATACGCAGTATTTT. Amino acids: CSVERDSHTTDTQYF.

The CDR3 loop reads CASSPSGRAVNEQFF. For the CDR3, the DNA is TGTGCCAGCAGTCCCAGCGGGAGGGCCGTCAATGAGCAGTTCTTC. J is TRBJ2-1 and V is TRBV7-9, with 10 bases aligning to TRBD2. Trimming removed 6 bases from V and 6 bases from J; junction bases left unmatched: 8. The germline V gene has CDR1 SEHNR and CDR2 FQNEAQ (reference sequence). CDR3 length: 15 amino acids.

There are a few counts of this clone. Additional DNA sequences in this sample encode the identical CDR3. The CDR3: CSVGGGNTEAFF. CDR3 sequence (DNA): TGCAGCGTTGGGGGGGGGAACACTGAAGCTTTCTTT. The V and J genes are TRBV29-1 and TRBJ1-1, with D perhaps TRBD1 (5 bases). The CDR3 totals 12 residues. Trimming took 4 bases from V and 1 from J, leaving 7 bases between them. Germline CDR1 reads SQVTM; CDR2 reads ANQGSEA.

V usage is TRBV9 and J usage is TRBJ1-1; 10 bases match TRBD1. Unmatched junction bases numbered 4, after V lost 0 bases and J lost 5 bases. This CDR3 contains 15 residues. Germline lookup yields CDR1 SGDLS and CDR2 YYNGEE. The CDR3 DNA is TGTGCCAGCAGCGTAGTCGAGGACAGGGGGACTGAAGCTTTCTTT. The encoded protein is CASSVVEDRGTEAFF.

This clone has just a few counts. This chain's CDR3 is CASRKGFLNQPQHF. As DNA, the CDR3 is TGTGCCAGTAGGAAGGGGTTCCTCAATCAGCCCCAGCATTTT. The chain uses TRBV19 and TRBJ1-5, with D possibly TRBD1 on 5 matching bases. The CDR3 contains 14 residues. Germline lookup yields CDR1 LNHDA and CDR2 SQIVND (reference sequence). Trimming removed 6 bases at V and 3 bases at J, with 12 bases between.

V gene TRBV7-8 combines with J gene TRBJ1-2; TRBD1 aligns across 7 bases. The trim removed 5 bases at V and 4 bases at J, leaving 19 bases unmatched. CDR1 and CDR2 from the germline V gene are SGHVS and FQNEAQ. The CDR3 runs to 18 residues. The CDR3 region has the DNA TGTGCCAGCAGCCACGAACCGGACAGGCGGGGCCTATTCTATGGCTACACCTTC. It codes for CASSHEPDRRGLFYGYTF.

This clone was detected only a few times. V is TRBV9 and J is TRBJ2-5; D is perhaps TRBD1 (6 bases). Trimming removed 3 bases from V and 3 bases from J, with 9 bases in between. Germline assignment: CDR1 SGDLS and CDR2 YYNGEE. The CDR3 loop spans 13 amino acids. This chain's CDR3 is CASSDGQKETQYF. The CDR3, as DNA: TGTGCCAGCAGCGACGGACAGAAAGAGACCCAGTACTTC.

The chain uses TRBV29-1 and TRBJ2-3; unclear D gene. Per the germline V gene, CDR1 is SQVTM and CDR2 is ANQGSEA. Trimming shortened V by 1 base and J by 4 bases, and 15 bases separated the two germline ends. The CDR3 sequence is 15 residues long. The chain's CDR3 is CSVEGANPQPDTQYF. The CDR3 nucleotides are TGCAGCGTTGAAGGGGCTAACCCACAACCAGATACGCAGTATTTT.

The chain combines TRBV30 with TRBJ2-5; 9 bases are shared with TRBD2. Germline loops: CDR1 GTSNPN, CDR2 SVGIG (reference sequence). The CDR3 runs 14 residues. Trimming at V came to 3 bases and at J to 5 bases, leaving 7 bases not matched to a gene. The CDR3 nucleotides are TGTGCCTGGAGGGGAGCGGGAGGATCGGAGACCCAGTACTTC. This encodes CAWRGAGGSETQYF.

Only a few counts were recorded for this clone. The chain is built from TRBV10-1 and TRBJ2-7; TRBD1 matches 10 bases. This CDR3 region has 15 residues. Germline lookup yields CDR1 WNHNN and CDR2 SYGVQD (reference sequence). J gave up 6 bases and V 0 bases, and 5 bases lay outside the gene matches. In nucleotides, the CDR3 is TGCGCCAGCAGTGAGTCCTGGGACAGGGGAGGCGAGCAGTACTTC. It codes for CASSESWDRGGEQYF.

The gene calls are TRBV2 and TRBJ2-2; 8 nucleotides align to TRBD1. CDR1 is SNHLY, CDR2 FYNNEI, per germline. This CDR3 has 14 residues. After removal of 7 bases from V and 2 bases from J, the junction contained 3 bases not matched to a gene. CDR3 amino acids: CASTRGLNTGELFF. In DNA form, the CDR3 reads TGTGCCAGCACCAGGGGGCTAAACACCGGGGAGCTGTTTTTT.

The V and J genes are TRBV13 and TRBJ1-1; the D gene is possibly TRBD1 (5 bases). V lost 3 bases and J lost 9, with 11 bases in between. Germline V lookup: CDR1 PRHDT, CDR2 FYEKMQ (reference sequence). CDR3 length equals 12 residues. CDR3 in DNA: TGTGCCAGCAGCTTCTCCAGGGAAAAAGCTTTCTTT. It codes for CASSFSREKAFF.

This sequence joins TRBV9 and TRBJ2-1; possibly TRBD1 for D (5 bases). Germline loops: CDR1 SGDLS, CDR2 YYNGEE. V was cut by 0 bases and J by 7 bases, with 11 bases left in between. The length of the CDR3 is 14 residues. In nucleotides, the CDR3 is TGTGCCAGCAGCGTAGCTGGGGCGGCAAATGAGCAGTTCTTC. As protein: CASSVAGAANEQFF.

The chain is built from TRBV29-1 and TRBJ2-7; no definite D call. Germline V gene data show CDR1 as SQVTM and CDR2 as ANQGSEA. This CDR3 is 12 amino acids long. Trimming removed 4 bases at V and 2 bases at J, with 9 bases between. This chain's CDR3 is CSVGPGTYEQYF. CDR3 nucleotide sequence: TGCAGCGTTGGGCCAGGTACCTACGAGCAGTACTTC.

In its sample, this clone was seen once. This chain joins TRBV7-3 and TRBJ2-3, with TRBD2 matching 12 bases. Germline trimming cut 2 bases from V and 0 bases from J; bases unmatched to any gene: 6. Germline loops: CDR1 SGHTA, CDR2 FQGTGA. The CDR3 runs 18 residues. Written as DNA, the CDR3 is TGTGCCAGCAGCTTACTAGCGGGAGGGCTCAGCAGCACAGATACGCAGTATTTT. Translated: CASSLLAGGLSSTDTQYF.